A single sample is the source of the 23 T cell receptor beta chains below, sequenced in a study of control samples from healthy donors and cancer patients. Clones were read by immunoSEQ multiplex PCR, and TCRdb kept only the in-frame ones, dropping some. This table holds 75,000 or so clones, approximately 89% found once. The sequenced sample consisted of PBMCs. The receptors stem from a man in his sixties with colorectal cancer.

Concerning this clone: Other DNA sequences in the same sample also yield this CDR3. CDR3 loop: CASSLGGSQETQYF. In DNA, the CDR3 is TGTGCCAGCAGCTTAGGGGGAAGCCAAGAGACCCAGTACTTC. This chain joins TRBV7-2 and TRBJ2-5; D gene ambiguous. Germline V gene sequence: CDR1 SGHTA, CDR2 FQGNSA. V shed 1 base and J shed 1 base, with 7 bases lying between them. The CDR3 runs 14 residues. Combining the CDR3 with reference TRBV7-2 and TRBJ2-5 gives the whole variable domain GAGVSQSPSNKVTEKGKDVELRCDPISGHTALYWYRQSLGQGLEFLIYFQGNSAPDKSGLPSDRFSAERTGGSVSTLTIQRTQQEDSAVYLCASSLGGSQETQYFGPGTRLLVL.

CDR3: CASRGGVAQHF. CDR3 nucleotides: TGTGCCAGCCGTGGGGGGGTCGCCCAGCATTTT. The genes are TRBV2 and TRBJ1-5, with TRBD1 as a possible D gene (5 bases). The ends were cut back, 8 bases at V and 11 bases at J, with 13 bases in the middle. CDR3 length: 11 amino acids. CDR1 is SNHLY and CDR2 is FYNNEI in the germline V gene.

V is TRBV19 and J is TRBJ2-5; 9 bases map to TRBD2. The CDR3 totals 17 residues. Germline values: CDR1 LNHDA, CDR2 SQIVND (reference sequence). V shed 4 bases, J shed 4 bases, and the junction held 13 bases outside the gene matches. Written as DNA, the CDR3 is TGTGCCAGTAGTAAGGGATTTGTGGCGGGGGGGCCAGAGACCCAGTACTTC. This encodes CASSKGFVAGGPETQYF.

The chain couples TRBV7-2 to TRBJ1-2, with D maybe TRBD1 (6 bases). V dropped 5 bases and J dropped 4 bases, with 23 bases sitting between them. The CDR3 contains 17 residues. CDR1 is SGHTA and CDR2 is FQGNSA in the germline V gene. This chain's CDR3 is CASSQDRSWGPGYGYTF. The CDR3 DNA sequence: TGTGCCAGCAGCCAGGACAGAAGTTGGGGTCCGGGCTATGGCTACACCTTC.

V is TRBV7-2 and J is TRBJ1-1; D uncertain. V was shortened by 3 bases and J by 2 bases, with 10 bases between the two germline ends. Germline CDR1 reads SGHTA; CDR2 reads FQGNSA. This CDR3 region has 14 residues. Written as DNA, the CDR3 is TGTGCCAGCAGCTTTCACCGGGCCAACACTGAAGCTTTCTTT. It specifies CASSFHRANTEAFF.

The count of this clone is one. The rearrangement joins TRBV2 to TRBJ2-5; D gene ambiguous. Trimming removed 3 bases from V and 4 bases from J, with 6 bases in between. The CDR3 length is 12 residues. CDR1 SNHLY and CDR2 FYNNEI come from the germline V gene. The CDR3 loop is CASSDRVETQYF. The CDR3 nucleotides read TGTGCCAGCAGTGATAGGGTAGAGACCCAGTACTTC.

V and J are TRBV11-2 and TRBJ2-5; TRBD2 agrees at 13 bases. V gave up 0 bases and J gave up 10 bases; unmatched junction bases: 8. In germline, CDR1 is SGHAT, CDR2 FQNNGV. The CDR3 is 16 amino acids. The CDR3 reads CASSLDYRTSGGLQYF. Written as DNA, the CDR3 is TGTGCCAGCAGCTTAGATTACCGGACTAGCGGGGGCCTCCAGTACTTC.

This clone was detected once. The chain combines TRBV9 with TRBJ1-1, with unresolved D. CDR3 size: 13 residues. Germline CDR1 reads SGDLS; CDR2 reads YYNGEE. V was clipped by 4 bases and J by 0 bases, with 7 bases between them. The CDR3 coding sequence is TGTGCCAGCAGCCCTCGTATGAACACTGAAGCTTTCTTT. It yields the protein CASSPRMNTEAFF.

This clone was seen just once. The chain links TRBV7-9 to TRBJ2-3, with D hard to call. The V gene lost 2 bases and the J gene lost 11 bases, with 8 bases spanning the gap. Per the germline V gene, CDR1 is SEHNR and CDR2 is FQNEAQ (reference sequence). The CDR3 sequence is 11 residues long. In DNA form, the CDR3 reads TGTGCCAGCAGCTTAAACATCGAGCAGTATTTT. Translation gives CASSLNIEQYF. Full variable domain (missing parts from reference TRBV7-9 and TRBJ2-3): DTGVSQNPRHKITKRGQNVTFRCDPISEHNRLYWYRQTLGQGPEFLTYFQNEAQLEKSRLLSDRFSAERPKGSFSTLEIQRTEQGDSAMYLCASSLNIEQYFGPGTRLTVL.

DNA of the CDR3: TGTGCCAGCAGTTACCCACTGGACAGGGGCCATCAAGAGACCCAGTACTTC. Translating it yields CASSYPLDRGHQETQYF. The genes are TRBV6-2 or TRBV6-3 and TRBJ2-5, with 9 bases matching TRBD1. CDR1 and CDR2 (germline): MNHEY, SVGEGT. With V trimmed by 2 bases and J by 2 bases, 9 bases remained unmatched. The CDR3 is 17 residues long.

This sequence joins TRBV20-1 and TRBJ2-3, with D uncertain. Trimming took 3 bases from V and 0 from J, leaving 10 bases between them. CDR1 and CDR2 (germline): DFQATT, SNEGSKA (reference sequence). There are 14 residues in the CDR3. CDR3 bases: TGCAGTGCTAGTGGTGCGGCTAGCACAGATACGCAGTATTTT. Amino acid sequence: CSASGAASTDTQYF.

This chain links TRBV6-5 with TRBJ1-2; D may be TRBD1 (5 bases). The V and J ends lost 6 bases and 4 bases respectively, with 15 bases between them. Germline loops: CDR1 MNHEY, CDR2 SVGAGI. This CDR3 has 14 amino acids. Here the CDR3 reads CASRGTDHIYGYTF. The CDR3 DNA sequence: TGTGCCAGCAGGGGGACCGACCACATCTATGGCTACACCTTC.

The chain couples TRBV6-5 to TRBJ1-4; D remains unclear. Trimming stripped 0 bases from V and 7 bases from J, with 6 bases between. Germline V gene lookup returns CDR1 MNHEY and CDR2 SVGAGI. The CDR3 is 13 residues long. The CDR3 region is CASSYSMGEKLFF. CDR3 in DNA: TGTGCCAGCAGTTACTCGATGGGTGAAAAACTGTTTTTT.

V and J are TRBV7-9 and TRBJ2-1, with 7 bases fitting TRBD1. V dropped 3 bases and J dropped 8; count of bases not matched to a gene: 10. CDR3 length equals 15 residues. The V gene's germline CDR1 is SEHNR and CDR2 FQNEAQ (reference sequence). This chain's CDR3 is CASSFPGQRADEQFF. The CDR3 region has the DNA TGTGCCAGCAGCTTTCCGGGACAGAGGGCCGATGAGCAGTTCTTC. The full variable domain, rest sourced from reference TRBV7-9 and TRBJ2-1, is DTGVSQNPRHKITKRGQNVTFRCDPISEHNRLYWYRQTLGQGPEFLTYFQNEAQLEKSRLLSDRFSAERPKGSFSTLEIQRTEQGDSAMYLCASSFPGQRADEQFFGPGTRLTVL.

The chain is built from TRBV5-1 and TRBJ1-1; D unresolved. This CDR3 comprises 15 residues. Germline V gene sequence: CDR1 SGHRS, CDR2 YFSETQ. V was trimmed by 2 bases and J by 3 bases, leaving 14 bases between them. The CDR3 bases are TGCGCCAGCAGCTTTCGGGTTGCGGGGTACACTGAAGCTTTCTTT. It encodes CASSFRVAGYTEAFF.

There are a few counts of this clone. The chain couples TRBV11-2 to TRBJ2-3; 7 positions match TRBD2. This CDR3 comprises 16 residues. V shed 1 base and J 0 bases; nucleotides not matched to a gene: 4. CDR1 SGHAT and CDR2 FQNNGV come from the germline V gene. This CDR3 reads CASSLVGGGSTDTQYF. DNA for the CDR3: TGTGCCAGCAGCTTAGTTGGGGGGGGTAGCACAGATACGCAGTATTTT.

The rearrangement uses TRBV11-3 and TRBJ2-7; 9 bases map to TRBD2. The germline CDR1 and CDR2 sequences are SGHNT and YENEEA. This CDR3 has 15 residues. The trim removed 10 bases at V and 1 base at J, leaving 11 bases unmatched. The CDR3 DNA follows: TGTGCCACAGGGTCTGCGGGGGGGTGGTCCTACGAGCAGTACTTC. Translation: CATGSAGGWSYEQYF.

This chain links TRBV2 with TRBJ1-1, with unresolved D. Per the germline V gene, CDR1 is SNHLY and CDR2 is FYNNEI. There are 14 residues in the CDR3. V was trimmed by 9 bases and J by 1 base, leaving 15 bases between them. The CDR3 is CASSTRLGNTEAFF. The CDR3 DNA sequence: TGTGCCAGTTCGACGAGATTGGGGAACACTGAAGCTTTCTTT.

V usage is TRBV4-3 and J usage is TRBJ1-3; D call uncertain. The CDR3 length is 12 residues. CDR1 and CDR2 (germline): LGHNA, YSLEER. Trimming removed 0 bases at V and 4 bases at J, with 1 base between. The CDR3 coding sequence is TGCGCCAGCAGCCAAGAGGGAAACACCATATATTTT. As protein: CASSQEGNTIYF.

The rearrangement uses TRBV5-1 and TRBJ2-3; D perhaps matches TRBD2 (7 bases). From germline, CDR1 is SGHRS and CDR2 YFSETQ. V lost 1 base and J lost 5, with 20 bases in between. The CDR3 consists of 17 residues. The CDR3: CASSLISRRGLGDTQYF. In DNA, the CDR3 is TGCGCCAGCAGCTTGATCTCTCGGCGGGGGCTTGGAGATACGCAGTATTTT.

CDR3 DNA: TGTGCCACCAGCAGGATTAGCAATCAGCCCCAGCATTTT. Encoded protein: CATSRISNQPQHF. V is TRBV15 and J is TRBJ1-5, with D unclear. Between the trimmed V and J ends, which lost 3 bases and 0 bases, there was a span of 3 bases. The germline CDR1 and CDR2 sequences are LNHNV and YYDKDF (reference sequence). The CDR3 is 13 residues long.

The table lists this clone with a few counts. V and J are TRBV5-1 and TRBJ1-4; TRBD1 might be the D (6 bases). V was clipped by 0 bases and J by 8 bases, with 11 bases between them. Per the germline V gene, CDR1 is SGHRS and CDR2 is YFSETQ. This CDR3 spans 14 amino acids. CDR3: CASSLGGGREKLFF. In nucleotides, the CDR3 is TGCGCCAGCAGCTTGGGTGGGGGCCGGGAAAAACTGTTTTTT.

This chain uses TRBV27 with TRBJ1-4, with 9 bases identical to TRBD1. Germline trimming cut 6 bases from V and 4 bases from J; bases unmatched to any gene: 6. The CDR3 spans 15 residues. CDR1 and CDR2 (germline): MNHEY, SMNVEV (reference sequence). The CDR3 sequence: CASRKQGALNEKLFF. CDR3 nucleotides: TGTGCCAGCAGAAAACAGGGGGCTCTTAATGAAAAACTGTTTTTT.